This T cell receptor beta chain was identified during a study of shared clonotypes between healthy human individuals. Background on the study: Two female and three male donors aged 18 to 49 were enrolled.

All donors were healthy HIV-negative adults lacking recent acute infections or vaccinations. Each subset's genomic DNA was split evenly across several immunoSEQ plates. Here immunoSEQ multiplex PCR was the method, and the copy in TCRdb shows in-frame clones only, minus some. The sample holds more than 1,200,000 clones; about 98.5% are singletons and the top ten take about 0.4%. Sequenced input: naive CD4+ T cells sorted from blood. Subset meaning: CD45RA+ positively selected. The clonotype was recovered from a man aged 25 to 40 in good health.

DNA of the CDR3: TGTGCCAGCAGTCCCACAGGGGCCCCAAATCAGCCCCAGCATTTT. Translation gives CASSPTGAPNQPQHF. The V and J genes are TRBV6-4 and TRBJ1-5, with 7 bases fitting TRBD1. The V segment lost 5 bases and the J segment 4 bases; nucleotides outside the gene matches: 8. Germline V gives CDR1 MRHNA, CDR2 SNTAGT. This CDR3 region has 15 residues.